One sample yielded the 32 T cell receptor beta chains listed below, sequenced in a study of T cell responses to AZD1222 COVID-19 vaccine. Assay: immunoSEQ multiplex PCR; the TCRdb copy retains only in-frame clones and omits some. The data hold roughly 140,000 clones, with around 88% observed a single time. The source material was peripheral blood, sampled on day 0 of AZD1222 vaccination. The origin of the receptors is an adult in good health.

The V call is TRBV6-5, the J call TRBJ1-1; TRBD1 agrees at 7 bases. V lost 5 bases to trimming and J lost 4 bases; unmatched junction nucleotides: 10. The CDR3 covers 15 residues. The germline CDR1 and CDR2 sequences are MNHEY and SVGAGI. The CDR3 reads CASSPRGTVRTEAFF. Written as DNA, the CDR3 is TGTGCCAGCAGTCCACGGGGGACAGTACGCACTGAAGCTTTCTTT.

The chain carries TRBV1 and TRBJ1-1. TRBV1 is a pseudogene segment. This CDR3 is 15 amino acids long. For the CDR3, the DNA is TGCACCAGCAGCCAAGAGGGGGGTTGGGACACTGAAGCTTTCTTT. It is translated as CTSSQEGGWDTEAFF.

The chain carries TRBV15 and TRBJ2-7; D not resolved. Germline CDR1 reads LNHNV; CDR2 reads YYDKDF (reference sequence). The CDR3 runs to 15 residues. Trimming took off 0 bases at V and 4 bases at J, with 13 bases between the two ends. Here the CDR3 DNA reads TGTGCCACCAGCAGAGATGGAAACAACTTTTACGAGCAGTACTTC. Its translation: CATSRDGNNFYEQYF.

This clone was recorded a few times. CDR3 nucleotides: TGTGCCATCATCGTGGGGGTGGCAGATACGCAGTATTTT. Translation gives CAIIVGVADTQYF. V is TRBV9 and J is TRBJ2-3; D assignment may be TRBD1 or TRBD2 (5 bases each). V lost 9 bases to trimming and J lost 4 bases, with 15 bases between them. CDR3 length: 13 residues. The V gene's germline CDR1 is SGDLS and CDR2 YYNGEE.

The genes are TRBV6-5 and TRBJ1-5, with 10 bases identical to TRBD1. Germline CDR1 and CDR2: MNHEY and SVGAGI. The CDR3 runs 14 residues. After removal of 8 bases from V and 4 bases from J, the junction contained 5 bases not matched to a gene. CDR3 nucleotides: TGTGCCAGCCGGGACAGGGGACTGAATCAGCCCCAGCATTTT. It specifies CASRDRGLNQPQHF.

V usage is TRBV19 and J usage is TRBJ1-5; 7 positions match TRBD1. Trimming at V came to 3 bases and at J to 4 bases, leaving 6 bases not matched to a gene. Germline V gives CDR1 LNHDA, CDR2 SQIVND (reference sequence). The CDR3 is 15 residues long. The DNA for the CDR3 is TGTGCCAGTAGTATGCCCCAGGGGGGAAATCAGCCCCAGCATTTT. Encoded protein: CASSMPQGGNQPQHF. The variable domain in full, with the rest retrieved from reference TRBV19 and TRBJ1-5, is DGGITQSPKYLFRKEGQNVTLSCEQNLNHDAMYWYRQDPGQGLRLIYYSQIVNDFQKGDIAEGYSVSREKKESFPLTVTSAQKNPTAFYLCASSMPQGGNQPQHFGDGTRLSIL.

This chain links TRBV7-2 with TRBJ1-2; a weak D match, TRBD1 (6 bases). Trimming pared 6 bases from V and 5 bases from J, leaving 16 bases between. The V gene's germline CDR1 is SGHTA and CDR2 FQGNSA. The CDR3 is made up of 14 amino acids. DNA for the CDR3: TGTGCCAGCAGGACGGACAGAGCTACTTATGGCTACACCTTC. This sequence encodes CASRTDRATYGYTF.

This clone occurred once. The DNA of the CDR3 is TGTGCCAGCAGTTCCCCCCGGGGGGGCCCCGCTACGGACGGCTACACCTTC. Its translation is CASSSPRGGPATDGYTF. V usage is TRBV28 and J usage is TRBJ1-2; D might be TRBD1 (6 bases). V was cut by 4 bases and J by 8 bases, with 26 bases left in between. The CDR3 runs 17 residues. Germline V lookup: CDR1 MDHEN, CDR2 SYDVKM.

The CDR3 DNA sequence: TGTGCCAGCAGCCAGCAAGCGGGAGCATTCAATGAGCAGTTCTTC. Its translation is CASSQQAGAFNEQFF. This chain joins TRBV7-9 and TRBJ2-1; 8 bases agree with TRBD2. Trimming at V came to 5 bases and at J to 6 bases, leaving 9 bases not matched to a gene. The CDR3 totals 15 residues. Germline V gene data show CDR1 as SEHNR and CDR2 as FQNEAQ (reference sequence).

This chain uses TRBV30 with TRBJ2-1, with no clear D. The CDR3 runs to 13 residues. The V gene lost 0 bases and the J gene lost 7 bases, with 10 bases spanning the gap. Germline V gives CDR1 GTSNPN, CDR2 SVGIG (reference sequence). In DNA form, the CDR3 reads TGTGCCTGGAGTGTATCTGGGCCAAATGAGCAGTTCTTC. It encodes CAWSVSGPNEQFF.

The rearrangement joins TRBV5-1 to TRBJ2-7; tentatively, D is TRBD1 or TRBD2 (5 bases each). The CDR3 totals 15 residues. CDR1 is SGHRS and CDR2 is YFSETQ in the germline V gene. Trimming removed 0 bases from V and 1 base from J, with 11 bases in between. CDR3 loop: CASSLADEGSYEQYF. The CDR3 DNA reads TGCGCCAGCAGCTTGGCCGATGAGGGGTCCTACGAGCAGTACTTC.

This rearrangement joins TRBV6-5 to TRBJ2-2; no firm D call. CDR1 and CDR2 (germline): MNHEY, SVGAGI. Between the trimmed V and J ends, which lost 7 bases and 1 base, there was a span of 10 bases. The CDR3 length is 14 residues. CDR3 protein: CASKIGLNTGELFF. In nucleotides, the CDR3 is TGTGCCAGCAAGATTGGGCTGAACACCGGGGAGCTGTTTTTT.

The CDR3 here is CASSEGGLSTQYF. DNA of the CDR3: TGTGCCAGCAGTGAGGGGGGGCTTAGTACGCAGTATTTT. V usage is TRBV25-1 and J usage is TRBJ2-3, with D tentatively TRBD2 (7 bases). There are 13 residues in the CDR3. The germline CDR1 and CDR2 sequences are MGHDK and SYGVNS. Trimming took off 3 bases at V and 8 bases at J, with 12 bases between the two ends.

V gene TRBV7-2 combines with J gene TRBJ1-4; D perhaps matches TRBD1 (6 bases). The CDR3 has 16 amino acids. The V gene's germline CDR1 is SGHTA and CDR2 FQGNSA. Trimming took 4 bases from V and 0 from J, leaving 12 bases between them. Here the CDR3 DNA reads TGTGCCAGCAGCTACCGACAGGTTACAACTAATGAAAAACTGTTTTTT. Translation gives CASSYRQVTTNEKLFF.

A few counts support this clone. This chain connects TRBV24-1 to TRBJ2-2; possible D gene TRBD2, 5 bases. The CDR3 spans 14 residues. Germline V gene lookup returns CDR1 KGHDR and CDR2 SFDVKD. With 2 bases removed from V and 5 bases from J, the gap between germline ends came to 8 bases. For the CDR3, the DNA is TGTGCCACCAGTGATTACCCGGGAACCGGGGAGCTGTTTTTT. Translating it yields CATSDYPGTGELFF.

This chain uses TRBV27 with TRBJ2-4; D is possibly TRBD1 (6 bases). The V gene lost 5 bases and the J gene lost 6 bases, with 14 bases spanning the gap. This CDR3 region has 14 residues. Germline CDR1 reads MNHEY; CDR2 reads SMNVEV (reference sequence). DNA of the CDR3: TGTGCCAGCAGTAAACAGGGTTTTGGAAACATTCAGTACTTC. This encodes CASSKQGFGNIQYF.

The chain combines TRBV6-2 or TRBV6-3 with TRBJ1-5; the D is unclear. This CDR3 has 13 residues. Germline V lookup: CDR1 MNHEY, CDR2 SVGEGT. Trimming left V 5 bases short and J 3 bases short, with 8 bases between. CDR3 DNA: TGTGCCAGCAGTAGGCAACCCAATCAGCCCCAGCATTTT. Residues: CASSRQPNQPQHF.

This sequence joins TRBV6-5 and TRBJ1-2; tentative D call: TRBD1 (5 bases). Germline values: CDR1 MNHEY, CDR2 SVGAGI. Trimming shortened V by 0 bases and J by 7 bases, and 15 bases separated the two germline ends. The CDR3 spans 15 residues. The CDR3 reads CASSYSPGTAPGYTF. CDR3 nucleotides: TGTGCCAGCAGTTACTCACCCGGGACGGCACCTGGCTACACCTTC.

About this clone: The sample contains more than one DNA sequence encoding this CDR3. CDR3 amino acids: CASSIGLADTQYF. DNA of the CDR3: TGTGCCAGTAGTATAGGATTGGCAGATACGCAGTATTTT. The chain links TRBV19 to TRBJ2-3; D unresolved. The V gene's germline CDR1 is LNHDA and CDR2 SQIVND (reference sequence). V gave up 1 base and J gave up 4 bases, with 6 bases separating them. CDR3 size: 13 residues.

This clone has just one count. The CDR3: CASSILAVLPGGEKLFF. The CDR3 region has the DNA TGTGCCAGTAGTATATTGGCAGTTCTACCGGGAGGTGAAAAACTGTTTTTT. V and J are TRBV19 and TRBJ1-4; D remains ambiguous. The V gene's germline CDR1 is LNHDA and CDR2 SQIVND (reference sequence). The CDR3 spans 17 residues. Trimming removed 2 bases from V and 7 bases from J, with 20 bases in between.

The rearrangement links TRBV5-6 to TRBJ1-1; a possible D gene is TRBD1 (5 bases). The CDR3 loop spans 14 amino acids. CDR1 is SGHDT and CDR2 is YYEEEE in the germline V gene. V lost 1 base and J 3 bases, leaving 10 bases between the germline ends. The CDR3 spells CASSLLGGDTEAFF. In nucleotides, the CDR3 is TGTGCCAGCAGCTTGCTTGGGGGGGACACTGAAGCTTTCTTT.

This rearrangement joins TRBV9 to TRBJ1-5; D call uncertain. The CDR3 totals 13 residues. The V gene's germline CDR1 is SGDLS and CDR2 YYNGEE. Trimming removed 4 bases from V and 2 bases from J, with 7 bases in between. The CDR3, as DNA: TGTGCCAGCAGCTCACAAGGCAATCAGCCCCAGCATTTT. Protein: CASSSQGNQPQHF.

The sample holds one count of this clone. CDR3 protein: CASSQAGVTDTQYF. In nucleotides, the CDR3 is TGTGCCAGTTCCCAGGCGGGAGTGACAGATACGCAGTATTTT. The V call is TRBV9, the J call TRBJ2-3, with 7 bases lining up with TRBD2. Germline loops: CDR1 SGDLS, CDR2 YYNGEE. The CDR3 has 14 amino acids. V was pared by 8 bases and J by 3 bases, with 9 bases of the junction left unmatched.

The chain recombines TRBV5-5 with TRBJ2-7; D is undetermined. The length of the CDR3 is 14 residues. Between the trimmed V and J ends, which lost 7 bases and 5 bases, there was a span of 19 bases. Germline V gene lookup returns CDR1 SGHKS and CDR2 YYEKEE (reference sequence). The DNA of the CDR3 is TGTGCCAGCGCCCCACGACGTCAGGCCCACGAGCAGTACTTC. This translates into CASAPRRQAHEQYF.

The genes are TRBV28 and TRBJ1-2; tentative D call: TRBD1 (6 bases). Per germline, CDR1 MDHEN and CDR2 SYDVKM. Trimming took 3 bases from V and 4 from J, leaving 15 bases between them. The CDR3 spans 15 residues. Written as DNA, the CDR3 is TGTGCCAGCAGTTTCGGTGAGGGGGTTTCCTATGGCTACACCTTC. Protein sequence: CASSFGEGVSYGYTF.

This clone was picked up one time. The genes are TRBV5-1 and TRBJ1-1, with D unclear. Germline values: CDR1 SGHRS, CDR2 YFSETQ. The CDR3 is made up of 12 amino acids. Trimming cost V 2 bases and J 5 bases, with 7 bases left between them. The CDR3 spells CASSFSATEAFF. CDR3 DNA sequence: TGCGCCAGCAGCTTTTCGGCGACTGAAGCTTTCTTT.

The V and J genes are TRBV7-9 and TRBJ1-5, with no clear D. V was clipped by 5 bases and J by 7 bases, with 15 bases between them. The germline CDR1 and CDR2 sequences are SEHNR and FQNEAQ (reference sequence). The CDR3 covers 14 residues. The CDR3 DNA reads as TGTGCCAGCAGCCCACCCCAGGAAGACCAGCCCCAGCATTTT. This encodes CASSPPQEDQPQHF.

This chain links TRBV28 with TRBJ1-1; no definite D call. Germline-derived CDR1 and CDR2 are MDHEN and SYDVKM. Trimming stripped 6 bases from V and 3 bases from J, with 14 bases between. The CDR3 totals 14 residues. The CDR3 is CASRTFGDYTEAFF. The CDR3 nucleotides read TGTGCCAGCAGGACCTTCGGGGATTACACTGAAGCTTTCTTT. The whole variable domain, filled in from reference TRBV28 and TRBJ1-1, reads DVKVTQSSRYLVKRTGEKVFLECVQDMDHENMFWYRQDPGLGLRLIYFSYDVKMKEKGDIPEGYSVSREKKERFSLILESASTNQTSMYLCASRTFGDYTEAFFGQGTRLTVV.

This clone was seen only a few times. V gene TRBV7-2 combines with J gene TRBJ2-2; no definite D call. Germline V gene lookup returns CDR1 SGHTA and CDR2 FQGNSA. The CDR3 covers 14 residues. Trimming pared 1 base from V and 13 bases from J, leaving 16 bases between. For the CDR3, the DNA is TGTGCCAGCAGCTTAGGAAGGCCCTTGGGTGCGCTGTTTTTT. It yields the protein CASSLGRPLGALFF. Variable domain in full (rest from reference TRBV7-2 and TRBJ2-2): GAGVSQSPSNKVTEKGKDVELRCDPISGHTALYWYRQSLGQGLEFLIYFQGNSAPDKSGLPSDRFSAERTGGSVSTLTIQRTQQEDSAVYLCASSLGRPLGALFFGEGSRLTVL.

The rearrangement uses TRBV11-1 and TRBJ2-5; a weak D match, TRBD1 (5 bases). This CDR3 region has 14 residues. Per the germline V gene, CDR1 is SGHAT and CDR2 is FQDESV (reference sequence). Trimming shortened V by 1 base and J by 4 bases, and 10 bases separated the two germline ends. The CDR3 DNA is TGTGCCAGCAGCTTAGGGGGCGCCGCAGAGACCCAGTACTTC. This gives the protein CASSLGGAAETQYF.

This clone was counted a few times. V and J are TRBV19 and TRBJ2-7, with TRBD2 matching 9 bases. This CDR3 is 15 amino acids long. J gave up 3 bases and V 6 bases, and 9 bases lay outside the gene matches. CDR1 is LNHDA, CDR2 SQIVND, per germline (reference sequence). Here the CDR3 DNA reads TGTGCCAGTAGCCCCTCGGGAGCGGGAGGCTACGAGCAGTACTTC. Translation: CASSPSGAGGYEQYF.

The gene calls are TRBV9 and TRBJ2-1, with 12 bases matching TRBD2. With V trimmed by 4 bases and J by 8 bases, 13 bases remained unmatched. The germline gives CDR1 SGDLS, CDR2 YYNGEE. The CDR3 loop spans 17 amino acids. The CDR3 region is CASSPSAGLAGGYEQFF. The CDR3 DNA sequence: TGTGCCAGCAGCCCAAGTGCAGGGCTAGCGGGAGGGTATGAGCAGTTCTTC.